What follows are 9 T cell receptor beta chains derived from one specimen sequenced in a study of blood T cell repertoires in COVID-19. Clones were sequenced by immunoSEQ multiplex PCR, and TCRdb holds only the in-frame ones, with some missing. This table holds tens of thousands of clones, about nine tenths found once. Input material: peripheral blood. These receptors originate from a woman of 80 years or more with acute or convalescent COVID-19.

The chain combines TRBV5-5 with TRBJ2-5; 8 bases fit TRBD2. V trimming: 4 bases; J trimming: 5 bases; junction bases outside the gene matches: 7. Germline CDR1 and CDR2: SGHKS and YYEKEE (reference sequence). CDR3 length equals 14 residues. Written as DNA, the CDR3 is TGTGCCAGCAGCCCCGGGACTAGAACGGAGACCCAGTACTTC. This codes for CASSPGTRTETQYF. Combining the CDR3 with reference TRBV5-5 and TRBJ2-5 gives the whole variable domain DAGVTQSPTHLIKTRGQQVTLRCSPISGHKSVSWYQQVLGQGPQFIFQYYEKEERGRGNFPDRFSARQFPNYSSELNVNALLLGDSALYLCASSPGTRTETQYFGPGTRLLVL.

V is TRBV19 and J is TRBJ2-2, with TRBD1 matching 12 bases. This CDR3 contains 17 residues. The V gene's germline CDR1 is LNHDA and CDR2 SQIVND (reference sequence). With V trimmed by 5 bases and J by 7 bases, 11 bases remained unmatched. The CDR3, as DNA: TGTGCCAGTAGTGCCCGTCGGGACAGGGGGCCTGGCGGGGAGCTGTTTTTT. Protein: CASSARRDRGPGGELFF.

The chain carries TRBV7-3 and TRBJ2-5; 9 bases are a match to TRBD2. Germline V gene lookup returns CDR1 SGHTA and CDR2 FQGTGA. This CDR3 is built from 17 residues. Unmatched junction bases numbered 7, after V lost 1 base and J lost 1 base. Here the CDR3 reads CASSLNGGGALQETQYF. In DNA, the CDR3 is TGTGCCAGCAGCTTAAATGGCGGGGGGGCCCTCCAAGAGACCCAGTACTTC.

Written as DNA, the CDR3 is TGTGCCAGCAGTGTCCAGAACCAGTTCTTC. As protein: CASSVQNQFF. V usage is TRBV2 and J usage is TRBJ2-1, with D unresolved. Germline CDR1 SNHLY, CDR2 FYNNEI. The CDR3 has 10 residues. V lost 4 bases, J lost 13 bases, and 8 bases lay in between.

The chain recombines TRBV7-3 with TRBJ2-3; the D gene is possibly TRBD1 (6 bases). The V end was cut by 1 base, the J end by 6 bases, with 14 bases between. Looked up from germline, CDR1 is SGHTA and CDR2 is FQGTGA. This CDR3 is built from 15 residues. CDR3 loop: CASSLMGAPGDTQYF. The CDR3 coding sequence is TGTGCCAGCAGCTTAATGGGGGCGCCCGGGGATACGCAGTATTTT.

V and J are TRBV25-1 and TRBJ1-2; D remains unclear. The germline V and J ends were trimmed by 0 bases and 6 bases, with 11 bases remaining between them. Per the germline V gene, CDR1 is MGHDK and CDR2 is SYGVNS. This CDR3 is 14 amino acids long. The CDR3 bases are TGTGCCAGCAGTGAATATGCCGGCGGTAATGGCTACACCTTC. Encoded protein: CASSEYAGGNGYTF.

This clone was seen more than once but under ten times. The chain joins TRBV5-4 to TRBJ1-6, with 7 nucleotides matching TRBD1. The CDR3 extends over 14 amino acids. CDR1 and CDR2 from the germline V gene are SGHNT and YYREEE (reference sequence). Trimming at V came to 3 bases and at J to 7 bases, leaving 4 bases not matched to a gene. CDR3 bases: TGTGCCAGCAGCTCTTTACAGGGGAATTCACCCCTCCACTTT. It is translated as CASSSLQGNSPLHF. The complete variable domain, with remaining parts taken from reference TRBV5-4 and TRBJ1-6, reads ETGVTQSPTHLIKTRGQQVTLRCSSQSGHNTVSWYQQALGQGPQFIFQYYREEENGRGNFPPRFSGLQFPNYSSELNVNALELDDSALYLCASSSLQGNSPLHFGNGTRLTVT.

CDR3: CASRVDRVNQPQHF. CDR3 sequence (DNA): TGTGCCAGCAGGGTGGACAGGGTCAATCAGCCCCAGCATTTT. The genes are TRBV6-5 and TRBJ1-5; 8 bases agree with TRBD1. The V and J ends lost 6 bases and 3 bases, in that order; junction bases with no gene match: 4. The length of the CDR3 is 14 residues. Germline V lookup: CDR1 MNHEY, CDR2 SVGAGI.

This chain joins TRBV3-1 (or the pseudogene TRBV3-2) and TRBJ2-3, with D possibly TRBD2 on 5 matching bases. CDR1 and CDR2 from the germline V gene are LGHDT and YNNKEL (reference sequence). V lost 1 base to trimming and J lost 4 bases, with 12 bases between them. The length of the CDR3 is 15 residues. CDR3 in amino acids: CASSQGGVRADTQYF. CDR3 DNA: TGTGCCAGCAGCCAAGGGGGAGTAAGGGCAGATACGCAGTATTTT.